The 7 T cell receptor beta chains reported below all come from one sample, sequenced in a study of T cell clones after liver transplantation. Profiling relied on immunoSEQ multiplex PCR, and the TCRdb table lists in-frame clones only, not all of them. The data contain around 97,000 clones, around 84% of them seen just once; the ten biggest clones take up 2.5% to 3%. The sample was CD4+ T cells from blood, taken about 50 months after liver transplant. Receptors originate from a human patient who received a liver transplant. Some of the T cells may derive from the graft donor.

This clone was observed a single time. The CDR3, as DNA: TGTGCCAGAACGGCCAGCGGGGGTGGAACCTGCACTGAAGCTTTCTTT. Translated, it gives CARTASGGGTCTEAFF. This sequence joins TRBV5-3 and TRBJ1-1, with TRBD1 as a possible D gene (5 bases). TRBV5-3 belongs to the ORF category, with a function that is uncertain. This CDR3 is built from 16 residues. With 6 bases removed from V and 4 bases from J, the gap between germline ends came to 22 bases.

The rearrangement joins TRBV9 to TRBJ1-4; no clear D gene. This CDR3 is built from 15 residues. The V and J ends lost 4 bases and 0 bases respectively, with 10 bases between them. Per germline, CDR1 SGDLS and CDR2 YYNGEE. The CDR3 sequence: CASSTTDATNEKLFF. The CDR3 nucleotides read TGTGCCAGCAGCACTACGGATGCAACTAATGAAAAACTGTTTTTT.

This clone was seen a single time. J is TRBJ1-2 and V is TRBV18; 9 bases agree with TRBD1. Germline V CDR1 and CDR2: KGHSH, LQKENI. J was trimmed by 8 bases and V by 3 bases; bases with no gene match: 10. The CDR3 has 15 residues. This CDR3 reads CASSPQGDRESGYTF. CDR3 nucleotides: TGTGCCAGCTCACCCCAAGGGGACAGGGAAAGCGGCTACACCTTC.

This chain connects TRBV2 to TRBJ1-3, with a tentative D call TRBD1 (5 bases). In germline, CDR1 is SNHLY, CDR2 FYNNEI. Trimming removed 5 bases at V and 5 bases at J, with 25 bases between. The CDR3 is 18 amino acids. CDR3 protein: CASSLAGAGRVNRNTIYF. In DNA, the CDR3 is TGTGCCAGCAGTCTCGCTGGGGCAGGGCGAGTAAACAGAAACACCATATATTTT.

This chain connects TRBV30 to TRBJ2-7; no definite D call. The germline V gene has CDR1 GTSNPN and CDR2 SVGIG (reference sequence). V gave up 3 bases and J gave up 5 bases, with 17 bases separating them. The CDR3 extends over 14 amino acids. The DNA for the CDR3 is TGTGCCTGGAGCTCCGGTAGGGTCTTCCACGAGCAGTACTTC. It is translated as CAWSSGRVFHEQYF.

The V and J genes are TRBV19 and TRBJ1-2; unclear D gene. Germline loops: CDR1 LNHDA, CDR2 SQIVND (reference sequence). This CDR3 has 12 residues. Trimming took off 4 bases at V and 4 bases at J, with 7 bases between the two ends. The CDR3 bases are TGTGCCAGTAGTACCACACCCTATGGCTACACCTTC. It specifies CASSTTPYGYTF.

DNA for the CDR3: TGTGCCAGCAGTGAATCAGGGAGGAGGACTGAAGCTTTCTTT. Its protein product is CASSESGRRTEAFF. This chain joins TRBV6-1 and TRBJ1-1, with D possibly matching TRBD1 (5 bases). From germline, CDR1 is MNHNS and CDR2 SASEGT. The germline V and J ends were trimmed by 2 bases and 5 bases, with 12 bases remaining between them. The CDR3 length is 14 residues.